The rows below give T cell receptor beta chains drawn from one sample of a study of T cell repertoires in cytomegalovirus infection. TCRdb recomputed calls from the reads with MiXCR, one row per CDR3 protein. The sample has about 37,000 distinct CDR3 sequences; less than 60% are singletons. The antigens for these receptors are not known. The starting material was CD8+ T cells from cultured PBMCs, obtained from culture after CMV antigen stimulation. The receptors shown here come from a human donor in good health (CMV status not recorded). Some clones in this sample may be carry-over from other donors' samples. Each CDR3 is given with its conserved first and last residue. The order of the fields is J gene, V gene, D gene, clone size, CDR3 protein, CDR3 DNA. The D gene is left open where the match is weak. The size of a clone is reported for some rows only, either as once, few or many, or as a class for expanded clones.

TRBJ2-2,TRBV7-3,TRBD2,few,CASSLGPSGARGTGELFF,TGTGCCAGCAGCTTAGGCCCTAGCGGGGCGCGGGGCACCGGGGAGCTGTTTTTT
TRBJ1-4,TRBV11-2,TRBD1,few,CASSSYRTGRSEKLFF,TGTGCCAGCAGCTCCTACCGGACAGGGAGGAGTGAAAAACTGTTTTTT
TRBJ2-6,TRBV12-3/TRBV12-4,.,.,CASSLNRFYSGANVLTF,TGTGCCAGCAGTTTAAACAGGTTCTACTCTGGGGCCAACGTCCTGACTTTC
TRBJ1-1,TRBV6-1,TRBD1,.,CASSEVGQGFKNTEAFF,TGTGCCAGCAGTGAAGTGGGACAGGGATTTAAGAACACTGAAGCTTTCTTT
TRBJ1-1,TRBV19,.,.,CASSRLRDLILDTEAFF,TGTGCCAGTAGTAGACTAAGGGACCTCATTTTGGACACTGAAGCTTTCTTT
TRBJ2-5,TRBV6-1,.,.,CASSEAATVQETQYF,TGTGCCAGCAGTGAAGCGGCGACAGTCCAAGAGACCCAGTACTTC
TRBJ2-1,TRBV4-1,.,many,CASSRNRGGNEQFF,TGCGCCAGCAGCCGAAACAGGGGGGGGAATGAGCAGTTCTTC
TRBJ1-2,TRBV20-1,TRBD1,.,CSASRGPEGYTF,TGCAGTGCTAGTAGGGGGCCCGAGGGCTACACCTTC
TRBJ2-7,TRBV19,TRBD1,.,CASSSGGLSYEQYF,TGTGCCAGTAGTTCAGGGGGTCTCTCCTACGAGCAGTACTTC
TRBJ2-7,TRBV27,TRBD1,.,CASSLSRQGVYEQYF,TGTGCCAGCAGTCTCTCACGACAGGGAGTGTACGAGCAGTACTTC
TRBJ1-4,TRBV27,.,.,CASSPSWTNEKLFF,TGTGCCAGCAGCCCGTCCTGGACTAATGAAAAACTGTTTTTT
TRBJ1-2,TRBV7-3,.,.,CASTGNYGYTF,TGTGCCAGCACCGGTAACTATGGCTACACCTTC
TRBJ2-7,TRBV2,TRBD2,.,CASSERLADYEQYF,TGTGCCAGCAGTGAACGGCTAGCGGACTACGAGCAGTACTTC
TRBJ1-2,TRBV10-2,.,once,CASSPKSRGNYGYTF,TGCGCCAGCAGCCCCAAATCTCGAGGGAACTATGGCTACACCTTC
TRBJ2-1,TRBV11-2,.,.,CASSLVGDEQFF,TGTGCCAGCAGCTTAGTCGGGGATGAGCAGTTCTTC
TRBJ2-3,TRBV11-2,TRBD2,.,CASSDRLAGGRTDTQYF,TGTGCCAGCAGCGACAGACTAGCGGGAGGGAGGACAGATACGCAGTATTTT
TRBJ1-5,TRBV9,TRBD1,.,CASSVTGDRNQPQHF,TGTGCCAGCAGCGTGACAGGGGATCGAAATCAGCCCCAGCATTTT
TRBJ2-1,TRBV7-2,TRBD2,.,CASSLWLAGGGSYNEQFF,TGTGCCAGCAGCTTGTGGCTAGCGGGGGGGGGTTCCTACAATGAGCAGTTCTTC
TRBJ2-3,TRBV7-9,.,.,CASSLTGVGDTQYF,TGTGCCAGCAGCCTGACGGGAGTGGGAGATACGCAGTATTTT
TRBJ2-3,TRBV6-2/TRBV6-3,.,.,CASSYSEEDTQYF,TGTGCCAGCAGTTACTCGGAAGAAGATACGCAGTATTTT
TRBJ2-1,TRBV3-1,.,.,CASSHRDTDEQFF,TGTGCCAGCAGTCACAGGGATACGGATGAGCAGTTCTTC
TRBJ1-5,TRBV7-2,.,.,CASSPRGYSNQPQHF,TGTGCCAGCAGCCCACGAGGGTATAGCAATCAGCCCCAGCATTTT
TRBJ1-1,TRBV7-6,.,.,CASSPGRAGTEAFF,TGTGCCAGCAGCCCTGGAAGGGCCGGCACTGAAGCTTTCTTT
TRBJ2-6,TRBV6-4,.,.,CASSDSPRTSSGANVLTF,TGTGCCAGCAGTGACTCCCCCAGGACCAGCTCTGGGGCCAACGTCCTGACTTTC
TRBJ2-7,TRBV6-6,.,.,CASSGRATDPYEQYF,TGTGCCAGCAGTGGCCGGGCCACGGATCCCTACGAGCAGTACTTC
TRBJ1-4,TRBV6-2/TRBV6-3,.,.,CASLPTGRIKEKLFF,TGTGCCAGCTTACCAACGGGACGGATTAAGGAAAAACTGTTTTTT